This T cell receptor (beta chain) was captured by sequencing in a study of cytomegalovirus exposure and HLA in healthy donors. 13 Jbeta primers and 60 Vbeta primers were used for the PCR. The method was immunoSEQ multiplex PCR; TCRdb's version includes in-frame clones alone and lacks a portion of them. The sample yields 85,000 to 120,000 clones, around 68% seen once. The CDR3 extends over 15 amino acids. Germline-derived CDR1 and CDR2 are MNHEY and SVGAGI. The germline V and J ends were trimmed by 1 base and 0 bases, with 9 bases remaining between them. Source material: PBMCs. The sequence was obtained from a human donor in good health. The chain uses TRBV6-5 and TRBJ1-1, with no clear D. CDR3: CASSYYNDMNTEAFF. For the CDR3, the DNA is TGTGCCAGCAGTTACTATAATGACATGAACACTGAAGCTTTCTTT.